Presented here are 13 T cell receptor beta chains from one specimen sequenced in a study of shared clonotypes between healthy human individuals. The assay was immunoSEQ multiplex PCR, and TCRdb's table has in-frame clones only and misses some. The repertoire holds 950,000 to 1,100,000 clones, with approximately 70% as singletons. The sequenced material came from memory CD4+ T cells sorted from blood. Subset: CD45RA-negative fraction. The receptors stem from a young man in good health.

V and J are TRBV18 and TRBJ1-3; D unclear. The germline V and J ends were trimmed by 0 bases and 0 bases, with 6 bases remaining between them. CDR3 length: 15 amino acids. CDR1 and CDR2 from the germline V gene are KGHSH and LQKENI. The CDR3 bases are TGTGCCAGCTCACCACCTGAGAGCTCTGGAAACACCATATATTTT. Encoded protein: CASSPPESSGNTIYF.

V usage is TRBV6-1 and J usage is TRBJ1-5; D is possibly TRBD1 (5 bases). The CDR3 totals 14 residues. CDR1 and CDR2 (germline): MNHNS, SASEGT. V was cut by 1 base and J by 4 bases, with 8 bases left in between. In DNA, the CDR3 is TGTGCCAGCAGTGAAGGGGGCAGAAATCAGCCCCAGCATTTT. Translated, it gives CASSEGGRNQPQHF.

In this sample, this clone turned up a few times. This chain uses TRBV2 with TRBJ2-1; TRBD2 might be the D (5 bases). CDR3 length: 13 amino acids. Germline loops: CDR1 SNHLY, CDR2 FYNNEI. Trimming cost V 3 bases and J 4 bases, with 7 bases left between them. CDR3 in amino acids: CASSEGSYNEQFF. The CDR3 DNA reads TGTGCCAGCAGTGAGGGGAGTTACAATGAGCAGTTCTTC. The full variable domain, its missing parts supplied by reference TRBV2 and TRBJ2-1, is EPEVTQTPSHQVTQMGQEVILRCVPISNHLYFYWYRQILGQKVEFLVSFYNNEISEKSEIFDDQFSVERPDGSNFTLKIRSTKLEDSAMYFCASSEGSYNEQFFGPGTRLTVL.

This clone has at least ten counts. CDR3 sequence reads: CAWSVRGTSGTDTQYF. The DNA for the CDR3 is TGTGCCTGGAGTGTGAGAGGGACTAGCGGCACAGATACGCAGTATTTT. The chain couples TRBV30 to TRBJ2-3; 10 nucleotides line up with TRBD2. CDR1 GTSNPN and CDR2 SVGIG come from the germline V gene (reference sequence). The CDR3 sequence is 16 residues long. Trimming took 0 bases from V and 1 from J; bases not matched to a gene: 4. The variable domain in full, with the rest retrieved from reference TRBV30 and TRBJ2-3, is SQTIHQWPATLVQPVGSPLSLECTVEGTSNPNLYWYRQAAGRGLQLLFYSVGIGQISSEVPQNLSASRPQDRQFILSSKKLLLSDSGFYLCAWSVRGTSGTDTQYFGPGTRLTVL.

This clone was observed a few times. The rearrangement links TRBV30 to TRBJ1-1; D is uncertain. The germline V gene has CDR1 GTSNPN and CDR2 SVGIG (reference sequence). The CDR3 runs to 13 residues. Trimming shortened V by 4 bases and J by 1 base, and 10 bases separated the two germline ends. The CDR3 DNA reads as TGTGCCTGGAACGGTCAGAAGAACACTGAAGCTTTCTTT. It translates to CAWNGQKNTEAFF.

This chain links TRBV5-5 with TRBJ1-5; possibly TRBD1 for D (6 bases). The germline V and J ends were trimmed by 0 bases and 1 base, with 8 bases remaining between them. CDR3 size: 15 residues. Germline assignment: CDR1 SGHKS and CDR2 YYEKEE (reference sequence). In DNA, the CDR3 is TGTGCCAGCAGCTTGGTGGACAGCAGCAATCAGCCCCAGCATTTT. Encoded protein: CASSLVDSSNQPQHF.

Notes on this clone: Other DNA sequences within the sample encode an identical CDR3. CDR3 sequence reads: CASSALTGTTEAFF. The CDR3 coding sequence is TGTGCCAGCAGCGCCCTTACGGGGACCACTGAAGCTTTCTTT. This rearrangement joins TRBV6-1 to TRBJ1-1, with a weak D call TRBD1 (5 bases). The CDR3 consists of 14 residues. Germline V CDR1 and CDR2: MNHNS, SASEGT. Trimming left V 6 bases short and J 4 bases short, with 15 bases between.

The V and J genes are TRBV10-3 and TRBJ2-3; D might be TRBD1 or TRBD2, each matching 5 bases. The germline V gene encodes CDR1 ENHRY and CDR2 SYGVKD. V lost 4 bases and J lost 3, with 8 bases in between. CDR3 length: 13 residues. The CDR3 DNA sequence: TGTGCCATCAGTGGGGGGTATACAGATACGCAGTATTTT. As protein: CAISGGYTDTQYF.

J is TRBJ1-2 and V is TRBV15; no reliable D call. V was pared by 8 bases and J by 4 bases, with 14 bases between. The CDR3 loop spans 13 amino acids. CDR1 is LNHNV, CDR2 YYDKDF, per germline (reference sequence). The CDR3 loop reads CATGKGGGYGYTF. In DNA, the CDR3 is TGTGCCACCGGGAAGGGTGGAGGCTATGGCTACACCTTC.

This sequence joins TRBV5-6 and TRBJ1-2; D uncertain. The CDR3 is 12 amino acids. Germline loops: CDR1 SGHDT, CDR2 YYEEEE. Deletions cut 5 bases from V and 7 bases from J, with 12 bases between. CDR3 DNA sequence: TGTGCCAGCAGTACGAACAAGTTTGGCTACACCTTC. This codes for CASSTNKFGYTF.

The chain joins TRBV30 to TRBJ1-2; no clear D. Trimming left V 0 bases short and J 4 bases short, with 6 bases between. This CDR3 contains 12 residues. Germline values: CDR1 GTSNPN, CDR2 SVGIG (reference sequence). As DNA, the CDR3 is TGTGCCTGGAGTGTAAACAGCTATGGCTACACCTTC. Amino acid sequence: CAWSVNSYGYTF.

This clone was counted once. The chain uses TRBV5-1 and TRBJ2-3; 8 bases are a match to TRBD2. Per the germline V gene, CDR1 is SGHRS and CDR2 is YFSETQ. This CDR3 contains 15 residues. Trimming took 5 bases from V and 6 from J; bases not matched to a gene: 11. The DNA of the CDR3 is TGCGCCAGCAGACCAAGGACTAGCCGCGACGATACGCAGTATTTT. Its protein product is CASRPRTSRDDTQYF.

This chain uses TRBV18 with TRBJ1-5; TRBD1 might be the D (6 bases). V lost 4 bases and J lost 4, with 11 bases in between. Germline CDR1 is KGHSH and CDR2 is LQKENI. CDR3 length equals 14 residues. The CDR3 loop reads CASSLTGLNQPQHF. The CDR3 DNA sequence: TGTGCCAGCTCACTAACAGGGTTGAATCAGCCCCAGCATTTT.